This record concerns one T cell receptor beta chain sequence. This sample was included in a study of T cell changes during pregnancy in multiple sclerosis. Germline V gene lookup returns CDR1 SGHTA and CDR2 FQGNSA. This CDR3 is 18 amino acids long. Between the trimmed V and J ends, which lost 1 base and 0 bases, there was a span of 16 bases. TCRdb keeps only in-frame clones here, not all; method: immunoSEQ multiplex PCR. The sample shows some 70,000 clones, about 90% of them seen only once. V and J are TRBV7-2 and TRBJ1-3; D gene uncertain. This sample comprised peripheral blood, obtained in the second trimester of pregnancy. This clonotype originated in a female donor with multiple sclerosis, enrolled in a pregnancy study. The CDR3 protein is CASSLVGGSPLSGNTIYF. The CDR3 bases are TGTGCCAGCAGCTTAGTTGGAGGGTCCCCTCTCTCTGGAAACACCATATATTTT.